What follows are 3 T cell receptor beta chains derived from one specimen sequenced in a study of T cell responses to AZD1222 COVID-19 vaccine. TCRdb's table, derived via immunoSEQ multiplex PCR, lists solely in-frame clones and lacks some. Of more than 60,000 clones listed, less than 90% were seen once; the top ten hold roughly a sixth. Source: peripheral blood, taken on day 0 of AZD1222 vaccination. The receptors shown here come from an adult in good health.

This chain links TRBV5-5 with TRBJ2-7, with D unclear. Per the germline V gene, CDR1 is SGHKS and CDR2 is YYEKEE (reference sequence). This CDR3 region has 14 residues. V gave up 0 bases and J gave up 7 bases, with 14 bases separating them. In nucleotides, the CDR3 is TGTGCCAGCAGCTTGGCTCGGGCGTTGGCGGAGCAGTACTTC. Protein sequence: CASSLARALAEQYF.

This clone is a singleton in its sample. V is TRBV9 and J is TRBJ2-3; 7 nucleotides match TRBD2. This CDR3 is built from 15 residues. In germline, CDR1 is SGDLS, CDR2 YYNGEE. Losses at the gene ends were 4 bases for V and 0 bases for J; bases not matched to a gene: 5. As DNA, the CDR3 is TGTGCCAGCAGCCCAAGCGGGGTGAGCACAGATACGCAGTATTTT. Its protein is CASSPSGVSTDTQYF.

The J gene is TRBJ1-4, the V gene TRBV5-1, with 7 bases that match TRBD1. CDR3 length equals 13 residues. J gave up 7 bases and V 4 bases, and 4 bases lay outside the gene matches. The germline V gene has CDR1 SGHRS and CDR2 YFSETQ. The CDR3 is CASSARQGEKLFF. The CDR3 region has the DNA TGCGCCAGCAGCGCACGACAGGGTGAAAAACTGTTTTTT.